The 23 T cell receptor beta chains presented below share a single source sample, sequenced in a study of PD-L1 blockade in urothelial cancer (dated by TCRdb to about 2017). To prepare the library, the immunoSEQ multiplex PCR assay was applied. TCRdb's version of the immuneACCESS table is confined to in-frame rearrangements and falls short of the full clone set. An unresolved V gene accounts for under half of the shortfall where checked; the remainder is of unknown origin. A total of under 100,000 clones appear in this sample, 90% of them only once. Clones ranked in the top ten supply around 1.5% of the sample. This specimen's time point label, interpreted: pretreatment peripheral blood. The source was PBMCs, collected around atezolizumab (anti-PD-L1) treatment. Every receptor here comes from a man aged 55-75 years with urothelial cancer.

V usage is TRBV18 and J usage is TRBJ2-3; tentative D call: TRBD1 (6 bases). Trimming took off 6 bases at V and 2 bases at J, with 18 bases between the two ends. This CDR3 spans 16 amino acids. Germline CDR1 reads KGHSH; CDR2 reads LQKENI. CDR3 nucleotides: TGTGCCAGCTCGATTGGACAGACCGGCACCACAGATACGCAGTATTTT. It is translated as CASSIGQTGTTDTQYF.

V usage is TRBV14 and J usage is TRBJ1-2, with a tentative D call TRBD1 (6 bases). V lost 1 base and J 4 bases, leaving 10 bases between the germline ends. The CDR3 spans 14 residues. Germline CDR1 SGHDN, CDR2 FVKESK. The CDR3 sequence: CASSQVGGLYGYTF. CDR3 sequence (DNA): TGTGCCAGCAGCCAAGTGGGGGGGCTCTATGGCTACACCTTC.

The chain joins TRBV9 to TRBJ2-1, with TRBD2 matching over 7 bases. CDR1 SGDLS and CDR2 YYNGEE come from the germline V gene. The CDR3 covers 15 residues. After removal of 0 bases from V and 2 bases from J, the junction contained 2 bases not matched to a gene. The CDR3 DNA sequence: TGTGCCAGCAGCGTAGCTAGCGGAACCTACAATGAGCAGTTCTTC. This gives the protein CASSVASGTYNEQFF.

V gene TRBV27 combines with J gene TRBJ2-2, with a weak D call TRBD2 (5 bases). The CDR3 is 15 amino acids. Looked up from germline, CDR1 is MNHEY and CDR2 is SMNVEV (reference sequence). The V end lost 2 bases, the J end lost 6 bases, and 13 bases lay between the germline ends. The CDR3 loop is CASSLDPASPGELFF. CDR3 nucleotide sequence: TGTGCCAGCAGTTTAGATCCAGCTAGCCCCGGGGAGCTGTTTTTT.

The CDR3 DNA follows: TGTGCCAGCCACCAATTCAATAGTCAGCCCCAGCATTTT. Protein product: CASHQFNSQPQHF. The chain uses TRBV6-6 and TRBJ1-5; D is ambiguous. This CDR3 is 13 amino acids long. The germline V gene encodes CDR1 MNHNY and CDR2 SVGAGI (reference sequence). Deletions cut 8 bases from V and 6 bases from J, with 14 bases between.

There are a few counts of this clone. The V and J genes are TRBV6-1 and TRBJ2-5, with 7 nucleotides matching TRBD2. The CDR3 spans 13 residues. The germline V gene encodes CDR1 MNHNS and CDR2 SASEGT. J lost 0 bases, V lost 6 bases, and 1 base had no gene match. In DNA form, the CDR3 reads TGTGCCAGCAGCCTAGCGGACCAAGAGACCCAGTACTTC. Its protein product is CASSLADQETQYF.

This clone was counted once. The chain uses TRBV7-9 and TRBJ2-7; 13 positions match TRBD2. CDR3 length: 18 amino acids. V shed 5 bases and J 0 bases; nucleotides not matched to a gene: 10. CDR1 SEHNR and CDR2 FQNEAQ come from the germline V gene (reference sequence). The CDR3: CASSAEGGTSGVSYEQYF. CDR3 in DNA: TGTGCCAGCAGCGCGGAGGGGGGGACTAGCGGGGTCTCCTACGAGCAGTACTTC.

CDR3 in DNA: TGTGCCAGCTCACCATTCAGGGAGGACACTGAAGCTTTCTTT. This encodes CASSPFREDTEAFF. The gene calls are TRBV18 and TRBJ1-1, with D maybe TRBD1 (5 bases). Per the germline V gene, CDR1 is KGHSH and CDR2 is LQKENI. The V gene lost 2 bases and the J gene lost 3 bases, with 10 bases spanning the gap. The CDR3 length is 14 residues.

In this sample, this clone turned up a few times. CDR3: CASSSQGLYGYTF. The CDR3, as DNA: TGTGCCAGCAGCTCACAGGGCCTTTATGGCTACACCTTC. The J gene is TRBJ1-2, the V gene TRBV7-2; possibly TRBD1 for D (6 bases). The CDR3 extends over 13 amino acids. The germline V and J ends were trimmed by 4 bases and 5 bases, with 11 bases remaining between them. The V gene's germline CDR1 is SGHTA and CDR2 FQGNSA.

The rearrangement uses TRBV11-2 and TRBJ2-2; 12 positions match TRBD2. V was pared by 4 bases and J by 4 bases, with 4 bases of the junction left unmatched. The CDR3 contains 16 residues. Per germline, CDR1 SGHAT and CDR2 FQNNGV. The CDR3 coding sequence is TGTGCCAGCAGCTCCCTAGCGGGGGGGCCCACCGGGGAGCTGTTTTTT. It yields the protein CASSSLAGGPTGELFF.

This clone was detected a few times. The chain has TRBV19 and TRBJ1-1; 10 bases line up with TRBD1. The germline V gene has CDR1 LNHDA and CDR2 SQIVND (reference sequence). CDR3 length: 17 residues. J lost 1 base, V lost 8 bases, and 13 bases had no gene match. CDR3 in amino acids: CASSDWTGGVRNTEAFF. In DNA, the CDR3 is TGTGCCAGTTCCGATTGGACAGGGGGGGTGAGGAACACTGAAGCTTTCTTT.

The chain joins TRBV6-1 to TRBJ1-5, with D perhaps TRBD1 (6 bases). V was trimmed by 4 bases and J by 5 bases, leaving 9 bases between them. Looked up from germline, CDR1 is MNHNS and CDR2 is SASEGT. This CDR3 has 13 residues. The CDR3 coding sequence is TGTGCCAGCAGTGGACAGGAGTATCAGCCCCAGCATTTT. Residues: CASSGQEYQPQHF.

This chain connects TRBV7-6 to TRBJ2-7; D ambiguous. Germline V CDR1 and CDR2: SGHVS, FNYEAQ. Trimming took 3 bases from V and 5 from J, leaving 11 bases between them. The CDR3 contains 13 residues. In nucleotides, the CDR3 is TGTGCCAGCAGCTTTAAGTCTGCGGACGAGCAGTACTTC. Translated, it gives CASSFKSADEQYF. The full variable domain, with the rest looked up from reference TRBV7-6 and TRBJ2-7, is GAGVSQSPRYKVTKRGQDVALRCDPISGHVSLYWYRQALGQGPEFLTYFNYEAQQDKSGLPNDRFSAERPEGSISTLTIQRTEQRDSAMYRCASSFKSADEQYFGPGTRLTVT.

This sequence joins TRBV30 and TRBJ2-1, with 13 nucleotides matching TRBD2. With V trimmed by 3 bases and J by 8 bases, 7 bases remained unmatched. The CDR3 length is 15 residues. Per the germline V gene, CDR1 is GTSNPN and CDR2 is SVGIG (reference sequence). Written as DNA, the CDR3 is TGTGCCTGGAGCTGGACTAGCGGGAGTACAGATGAGCAGTTCTTC. Translation gives CAWSWTSGSTDEQFF.

The rearrangement uses TRBV5-4 and TRBJ2-5, with TRBD2 matching over 8 bases. V lost 1 base and J lost 4; bases outside the gene matches: 0. The length of the CDR3 is 13 residues. Germline V gene lookup returns CDR1 SGHNT and CDR2 YYREEE (reference sequence). The CDR3 bases are TGTGCCAGCAGCTTGAGCGGGGGAGAGACCCAGTACTTC. This sequence encodes CASSLSGGETQYF.

V is TRBV5-4 and J is TRBJ1-2; D uncertain. The V and J ends lost 4 bases and 0 bases respectively, with 10 bases between them. The V gene's germline CDR1 is SGHNT and CDR2 YYREEE (reference sequence). The CDR3 is 14 amino acids. This chain's CDR3 is CASSPQASNYGYTF. CDR3 in DNA: TGTGCCAGCAGCCCCCAGGCCTCTAACTATGGCTACACCTTC. The full variable domain, in which reference TRBV5-4 and TRBJ1-2 provide the parts outside the CDR3, is ETGVTQSPTHLIKTRGQQVTLRCSSQSGHNTVSWYQQALGQGPQFIFQYYREEENGRGNFPPRFSGLQFPNYSSELNVNALELDDSALYLCASSPQASNYGYTFGSGTRLTVV.

The rearrangement uses TRBV7-2 and TRBJ2-3; 8 nucleotides match TRBD2. CDR1 SGHTA and CDR2 FQGNSA come from the germline V gene. Trimming at V came to 4 bases and at J to 2 bases, leaving 2 bases not matched to a gene. The CDR3 runs 14 residues. CDR3 residues: CASSSGGATDTQYF. The DNA for the CDR3 is TGTGCCAGCAGCTCCGGGGGGGCCACAGATACGCAGTATTTT.

This clone has a single count. The chain links TRBV28 to TRBJ1-5; 10 positions agree with TRBD1. V trimming: 6 bases; J trimming: 2 bases; junction bases outside the gene matches: 4. The CDR3 is 15 residues long. Germline V lookup: CDR1 MDHEN, CDR2 SYDVKM. The CDR3 sequence is CASRTGGLGNQPQHF. CDR3 in DNA: TGTGCCAGCAGGACAGGGGGCTTGGGCAATCAGCCCCAGCATTTT.

V usage is TRBV14 and J usage is TRBJ1-2; TRBD1 is a possible D gene (5 bases). Germline CDR1 is SGHDN and CDR2 is FVKESK. The V end was cut by 4 bases, the J end by 3 bases, with 9 bases between. This CDR3 has 13 amino acids. The CDR3 DNA follows: TGTGCCAGCAGCCCATCGACAGACTATGGCTACACCTTC. Translated: CASSPSTDYGYTF.

This rearrangement joins TRBV11-2 to TRBJ2-3; 9 positions match TRBD2. CDR1 is SGHAT and CDR2 is FQNNGV in the germline V gene. The junction had 4 bases not matched to a gene; V was cut back by 3 bases and J by 3 bases. This CDR3 is built from 15 residues. The CDR3 nucleotides are TGTGCCAGCAGCTTGGGCACTAGCGGGACAGATACGCAGTATTTT. Protein sequence: CASSLGTSGTDTQYF.

This clone was recorded only once. The chain employs TRBV2 and TRBJ2-1; 12 bases align to TRBD2. V shed 5 bases, J shed 8 bases, and the junction held 13 bases outside the gene matches. Germline lookup yields CDR1 SNHLY and CDR2 FYNNEI. The CDR3 is made up of 17 amino acids. The DNA for the CDR3 is TGTGCCAGCAGTCCGCGTTTGGCTAGCGGGAGGGTGGATGAGCAGTTCTTC. It translates to CASSPRLASGRVDEQFF.

The V call is TRBV2, the J call TRBJ2-7, with 9 nucleotides matching TRBD2. The CDR3 runs to 15 residues. With V trimmed by 1 base and J by 6 bases, 7 bases remained unmatched. Per the germline V gene, CDR1 is SNHLY and CDR2 is FYNNEI. The CDR3 reads CASSEGGSGSTEQYF. The CDR3 DNA reads TGTGCCAGCAGTGAAGGGGGTAGCGGGAGTACCGAGCAGTACTTC.

The chain is built from TRBV5-1 and TRBJ1-4; D perhaps matches TRBD1 (6 bases). V lost 5 bases, J lost 0 bases, and 8 bases lay in between. This CDR3 has 14 amino acids. Per the germline V gene, CDR1 is SGHRS and CDR2 is YFSETQ. The CDR3: CASSRTATNEKLFF. The CDR3 DNA is TGCGCCAGCAGTCGGACAGCAACTAATGAAAAACTGTTTTTT.